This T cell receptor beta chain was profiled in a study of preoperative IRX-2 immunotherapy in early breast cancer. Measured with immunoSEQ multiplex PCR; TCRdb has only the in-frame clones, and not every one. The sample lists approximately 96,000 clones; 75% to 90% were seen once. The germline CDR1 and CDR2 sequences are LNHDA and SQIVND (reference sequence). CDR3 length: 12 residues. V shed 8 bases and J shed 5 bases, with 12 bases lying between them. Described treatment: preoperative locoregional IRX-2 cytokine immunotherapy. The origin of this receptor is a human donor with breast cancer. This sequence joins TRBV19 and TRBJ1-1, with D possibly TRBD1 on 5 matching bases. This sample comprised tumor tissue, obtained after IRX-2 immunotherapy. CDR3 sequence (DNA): TGTGCCAGTGGGAGGCCAGGGACTGAAGCTTTCTTT. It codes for CASGRPGTEAFF.